The subject of this entry is one T cell receptor beta chain. The data are from a study of blood T cell repertoires in COVID-19. Study at large: The United States, Italy and Spain provided the acute and convalescent COVID-19 samples.

The authors' processing: Amplification of reference gene primers was used by the study to estimate nucleated cell counts. The assay was immunoSEQ multiplex PCR, and TCRdb's table has in-frame clones only and misses some. That table furnishes V, J and clone size, whereas the DNA furnished D and trimming. The repertoire includes fewer than 65,000 clones, 70% to 85% of them detected once, and over 3.5% sits in the top ten. The germline V gene has CDR1 SGHVS and CDR2 FNYEAQ. V was shortened by 5 bases and J by 5 bases, with 16 bases between the two germline ends. The CDR3 covers 15 residues. This receptor was taken from a man aged 55-75 years with acute or convalescent COVID-19. V and J are TRBV7-6 and TRBJ2-1; no clear D gene. The sequencing sample was made of peripheral blood. The CDR3 reads CASSRIAPADNEQFF. In nucleotides, the CDR3 is TGTGCCAGCAGCCGTATAGCCCCGGCGGACAATGAGCAGTTCTTC.